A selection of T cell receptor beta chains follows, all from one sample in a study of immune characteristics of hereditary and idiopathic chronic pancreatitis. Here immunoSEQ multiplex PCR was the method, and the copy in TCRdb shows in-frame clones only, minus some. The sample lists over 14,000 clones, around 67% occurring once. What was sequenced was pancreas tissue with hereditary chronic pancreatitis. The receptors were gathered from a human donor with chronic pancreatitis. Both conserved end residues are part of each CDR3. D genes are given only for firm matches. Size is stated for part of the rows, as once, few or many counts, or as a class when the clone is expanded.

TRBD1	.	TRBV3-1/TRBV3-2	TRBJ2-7	TGTGCCAGCGGCGAAACAGGGGGAGCCGAGTACTTC	CASGETGGAEYF
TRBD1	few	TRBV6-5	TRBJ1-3	TGTGCCAGCAGTTTAGACAGGGAATCTGGAAACACCATATATTTT	CASSLDRESGNTIYF
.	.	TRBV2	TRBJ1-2	TGTGCCAGCAGTGAATCCAACGTGCCCTATGGCTACACCTTC	CASSESNVPYGYTF
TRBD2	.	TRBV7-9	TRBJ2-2	TGTGCCAGCAGCACAAGGACTAGCGGGAGGGCCTGGGACACCGGGGAGCTGTTTTTT	CASSTRTSGRAWDTGELFF
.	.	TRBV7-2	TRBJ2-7	TGTGCCAGCAGCTTAGGGCACTTCGGTACCTACGAGCAGTACTTC	CASSLGHFGTYEQYF
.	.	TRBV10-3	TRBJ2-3	TGTGCCATCAGTGGAACTCTAGGGGCGGCAGATACGCAGTATTTT	CAISGTLGAADTQYF
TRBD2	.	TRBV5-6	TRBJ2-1	TGTGCCAGCAGCTTGACTAGCGGGGCTACCTACAATGAGCAGTTCTTC	CASSLTSGATYNEQFF
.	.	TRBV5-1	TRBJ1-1	TGCGCCAGCAGCTTGGGAACTGAAGCTTTCTTT	CASSLGTEAFF
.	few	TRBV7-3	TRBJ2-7	TGTGCCAGCAGCCTCCTAAGCGGGTCTAGGTACGAGCAGTACTTC	CASSLLSGSRYEQYF
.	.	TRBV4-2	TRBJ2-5	TGTGCCAGCAGCCAAGATCGAGGGGGCCAAGAGACCCAGTACTTC	CASSQDRGGQETQYF
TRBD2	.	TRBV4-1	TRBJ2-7	TGCGCCAGCAGCCAAGAAGAGGGACTAGCGTCCCGCTCCTACGAGCAGTACTTC	CASSQEEGLASRSYEQYF
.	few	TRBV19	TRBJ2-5	TGTGCCAGTAGTATGGCCCAGGGGGGAGAGACCCAGTACTTC	CASSMAQGGETQYF
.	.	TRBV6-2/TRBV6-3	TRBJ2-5	TGTGCCAGCAGTTACTCCGGGAGTCGAGAGACCCAGTACTTC	CASSYSGSRETQYF
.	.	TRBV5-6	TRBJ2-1	TGTGCCAGCAGCTTGGGGCCGAGCTCCTACAATGAGCAGTTCTTC	CASSLGPSSYNEQFF
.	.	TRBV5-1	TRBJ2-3	TGCGCCAGCAGCTTGGGCGTGTATACGCAGTATTTT	CASSLGVYTQYF
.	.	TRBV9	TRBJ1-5	TGTGCCAGCAGCGGAAGCGCCTATAGCAATCAGCCCCAGCATTTT	CASSGSAYSNQPQHF
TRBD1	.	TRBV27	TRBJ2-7	TGTGCCAGCAGTCGGGACAGGGGGAGCTACGAGCAGTACTTC	CASSRDRGSYEQYF
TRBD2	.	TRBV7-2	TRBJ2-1	TGTGCCAGCAGCTTAGCGGGACCGGGGGGGAATGAGCAGTTCTTC	CASSLAGPGGNEQFF
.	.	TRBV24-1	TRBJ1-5	TGTGCCACCAGTGATTCCCAGGGTAGGCATCAGCCCCAGCATTTT	CATSDSQGRHQPQHF
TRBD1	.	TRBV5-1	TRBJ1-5	TGCGCCAGCAGCTTGGGGACAGGGTCTGGTCAGCCCCAGCATTTT	CASSLGTGSGQPQHF
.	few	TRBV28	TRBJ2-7	TGTGCCAGCAGTTTTCCTAGTCGGGGGAGCGAGCAGTACTTC	CASSFPSRGSEQYF
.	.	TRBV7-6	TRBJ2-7	TGTGCCAGCAGCTCCCGGGACTCCGAGCAGTACTTC	CASSSRDSEQYF
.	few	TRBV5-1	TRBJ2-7	TGCGCCAGCAGACAGGGGACTAACGAGCAGTACTTC	CASRQGTNEQYF
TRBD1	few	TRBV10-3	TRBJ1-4	TGTGCCATCAGGTCGGGAGGAGGGGGCGGTAATGAAAAACTGTTTTTT	CAIRSGGGGGNEKLFF
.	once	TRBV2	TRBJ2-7	TGTGCCAGCAGTGAATCAGGGACCGAGCAGTACTTC	CASSESGTEQYF
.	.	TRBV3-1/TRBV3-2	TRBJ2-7	TGTGCCAGCAGCCTCTCCGCGGGGAGCTACGAGCAGTACTTC	CASSLSAGSYEQYF
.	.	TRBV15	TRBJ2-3	TGTGCCACCAGCAGAGATGGCCTAAACACAGATACGCAGTATTTT	CATSRDGLNTDTQYF
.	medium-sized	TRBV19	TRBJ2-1	TGTGCCAGTAGTATCGGGCGGGCATTAGGGGAGCAGTTCTTC	CASSIGRALGEQFF
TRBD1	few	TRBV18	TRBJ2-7	TGTGCCAGCTCACCAGGGACAGGGGGGTTGTTGTACGAGCAGTACTTC	CASSPGTGGLLYEQYF
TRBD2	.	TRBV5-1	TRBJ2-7	TGCGCCAGCAGCTTGGTAGGGACTAGGAGCTCCTACGAGCAGTACTTC	CASSLVGTRSSYEQYF
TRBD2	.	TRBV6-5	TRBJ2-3	TGTGCCAGCAGCGGAGCGGGAGGGCACCCAGATACGCAGTATTTT	CASSGAGGHPDTQYF
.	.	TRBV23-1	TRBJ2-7	TGCGCCAGCAGTCAGACACTCCTCGGTAGCTCCTACGAGCAGTACTTC	CASSQTLLGSSYEQYF
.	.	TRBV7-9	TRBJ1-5	TGTGCCAGCAGCTCAGACTTCATCAATCAGCCCCAGCATTTT	CASSSDFINQPQHF
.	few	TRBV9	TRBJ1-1	TGTGCCAGCAGCGTAGCTCCGATGAACACTGAAGCTTTCTTT	CASSVAPMNTEAFF
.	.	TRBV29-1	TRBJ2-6	TGCAGCGTTTCCATTGGGTCTGGGGCCAACGTCCTGACTTTC	CSVSIGSGANVLTF
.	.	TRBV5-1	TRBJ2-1	TGCGCCAGCAGCTTGGACTACAATGAGCAGTTCTTC	CASSLDYNEQFF
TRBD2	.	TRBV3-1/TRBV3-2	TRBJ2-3	TGTGCCAGCAGCCCGACTAGCGGGAGCACAGATACGCAGTATTTT	CASSPTSGSTDTQYF
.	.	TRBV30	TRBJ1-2	TGTGCCTGGAGTGTCGGCTATGGCTACACCTTC	CAWSVGYGYTF
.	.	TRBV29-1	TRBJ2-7	TGCAGCGTGAGCGTCATGCCAAGGAGTGTCGGTATCGAGCAGTACTTC	CSVSVMPRSVGIEQYF
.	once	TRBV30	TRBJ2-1	TGTGCCTGGAGTGTCCTCACCGGGGCCCCCTATGAGCAGTTCTTC	CAWSVLTGAPYEQFF
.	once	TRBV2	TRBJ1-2	TGTGCCAGCAGGGTCAGGGATGGCTACACCTTC	CASRVRDGYTF
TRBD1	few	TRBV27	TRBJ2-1	TGTGCCAGCAGTTTAGCAGGGGGCTCCAATGAGCAGTTCTTC	CASSLAGGSNEQFF
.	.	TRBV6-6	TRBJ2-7	TGTGCCAGCAGGCCCCAAGAACAGGTCTACGAGCAGTACTTC	CASRPQEQVYEQYF
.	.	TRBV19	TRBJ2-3	TGTGCCAGTAGTCCCTGGGGCAGCACAGATACGCAGTATTTT	CASSPWGSTDTQYF
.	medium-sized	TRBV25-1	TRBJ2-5	TGTGCCAGCAGTGAAACGGCGGGTTTTTTACAGCGACCCGAGACCCAGTACTTC	CASSETAGFLQRPETQYF
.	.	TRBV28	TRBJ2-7	TGTGCCACCAACGACAGAGCCTACGAGCAGTACTTC	CATNDRAYEQYF
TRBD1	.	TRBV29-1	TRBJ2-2	TGCAGCGTTGTCCCGTACGACAGGGCGAGCACCGGGGAGCTGTTTTTT	CSVVPYDRASTGELFF
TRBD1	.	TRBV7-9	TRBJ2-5	TGTGCCAGCAGCAAAAGGACGGGACAGCTTGGGGAGACCCAGTACTTC	CASSKRTGQLGETQYF
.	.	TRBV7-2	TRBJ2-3	TGTGCCAGCAGCTTGGGGGCTAGCACAGATACGCAGTATTTT	CASSLGASTDTQYF
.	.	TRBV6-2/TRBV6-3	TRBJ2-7	TGTGCCAGCAGTTACTCGAACTACGAGCAGTACTTC	CASSYSNYEQYF
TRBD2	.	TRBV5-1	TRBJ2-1	TGCGCCAGCAGCAAGACTAGCGGGGGGTACAATGAGCAGTTCTTC	CASSKTSGGYNEQFF